Below are 19 T cell receptor beta chains sequenced from a single sample in a study of T cells after yellow fever vaccination. TCRdb fed the 5' RACE reads into MiXCR, producing one record per CDR3 protein. This table holds about 580,000 distinct CDR3 sequences, around 16% found once. Material: PBMCs, obtained around 5 days after the first yellow fever vaccination. The receptor set was obtained from a man younger than 35 who received the YFV17D yellow fever vaccine.

This clonotype was observed a single time. V usage is TRBV4-2 and J usage is TRBJ1-6; D call uncertain. Germline V lookup: CDR1 LGHNA, CDR2 YNFKEQ. The CDR3 has 16 residues. V gave up 2 bases and J gave up 13 bases, with 21 bases separating them. The CDR3 DNA is TGTGCCAGCAGCCAACAGAAATCAGCGGATCCCGGGCCCCTCCACTTT. Amino acid sequence: CASSQQKSADPGPLHF.

The genes are TRBV5-1 and TRBJ2-4; 11 bases agree with TRBD1. This CDR3 has 14 residues. Germline lookup yields CDR1 SGHRS and CDR2 YFSETQ. J was trimmed by 10 bases and V by 2 bases; bases with no gene match: 5. CDR3 protein: CASSFWGQGEIQYF. In DNA, the CDR3 is TGCGCCAGCAGCTTTTGGGGACAGGGGGAGATTCAGTACTTC.

The V gene is TRBV5-1, the J gene TRBJ2-7; a possible D gene is TRBD2 (6 bases). The CDR3 is 13 residues long. The germline V gene encodes CDR1 SGHRS and CDR2 YFSETQ. Between the trimmed V and J ends, which lost 3 bases and 3 bases, there was a span of 10 bases. For the CDR3, the DNA is TGCGCCAGCAGCTATCGGGGAGGCTACGAGCAGTACTTC. The encoded protein is CASSYRGGYEQYF.

On this clonotype itself: A junction end diverges from the germline sequence, so it may reflect a read error. The CDR3 DNA reads TGCAGTGCTAGGGACAGGCTGGGTACCGGGGAGCAGTTTTTT. It codes for CSARDRLGTGEQFF. This rearrangement joins TRBV20-1 to TRBJ2-2; 7 nucleotides match TRBD1. The CDR3 totals 14 residues. Germline-derived CDR1 and CDR2 are DFQATT and SNEGSKA (reference sequence).

The chain couples TRBV18 to TRBJ2-1, with no clear D. The CDR3 runs 14 residues. V lost 0 bases, J lost 5 bases, and 8 bases lay in between. Germline CDR1 is KGHSH and CDR2 is LQKENI. The chain's CDR3 is CASSPPPFDNEQFF. CDR3 DNA sequence: TGTGCCAGCTCACCACCACCTTTCGACAATGAGCAGTTCTTC.

This sequence joins TRBV20-1 and TRBJ2-1; a weak D match, TRBD1 (6 bases). This CDR3 comprises 15 residues. Germline V gives CDR1 DFQATT, CDR2 SNEGSKA (reference sequence). V lost 1 base to trimming and J lost 9 bases, with 19 bases between them. The CDR3 DNA reads as TGCAGTGCTAGAGCCCCGGTTGGGGGCCCGGTTGAGCAGTTCTTC. Its protein is CSARAPVGGPVEQFF.

The V and J genes are TRBV6-2 or TRBV6-3 and TRBJ2-6; D gene uncertain. V shed 0 bases and J shed 0 bases, with 12 bases lying between them. CDR1 is MNHEY and CDR2 is SVGEGT in the germline V gene. This CDR3 comprises 18 residues. CDR3 loop: CASSYSRTETSGANVLTF. As DNA, the CDR3 is TGTGCCAGCAGTTACTCGCGGACGGAAACCTCTGGGGCCAACGTCCTGACTTTC.

The genes are TRBV7-2 and TRBJ2-7; TRBD1 agrees at 8 bases. The junction had 5 bases not matched to a gene; V was cut back by 5 bases and J by 2 bases. Germline V CDR1 and CDR2: SGHTA, FQGNSA. CDR3 length: 14 residues. CDR3 protein: CASSRTGFTYEQYF. CDR3 nucleotides: TGTGCCAGCAGCCGGACAGGGTTTACCTACGAGCAGTACTTC.

This clonotype turned up a few times. The chain uses TRBV14 and TRBJ2-7; 10 bases fit TRBD1. Germline V gene lookup returns CDR1 SGHDN and CDR2 FVKESK. CDR3 length: 14 residues. V gave up 3 bases and J gave up 2 bases; unmatched junction bases: 1. The CDR3 reads CASSHGTGAYEQYF. CDR3 nucleotides: TGTGCCAGCAGCCACGGGACAGGGGCCTACGAGCAGTACTTC.

This clonotype was counted many times. The V call is TRBV5-1, the J call TRBJ2-7; TRBD2 aligns across 10 bases. The CDR3 consists of 17 residues. V was clipped by 4 bases and J by 0 bases; unmatched bases: 10. CDR1 SGHRS and CDR2 YFSETQ come from the germline V gene. The CDR3 here is CASSITLAGGSSYEQYF. The CDR3 nucleotides read TGCGCCAGCAGCATAACCTTAGCGGGGGGCAGCTCCTACGAGCAGTACTTC.

The CDR3: CASTLGNQPQHF. In nucleotides, the CDR3 is TGTGCCAGCACCCTTGGCAATCAGCCCCAGCATTTT. The chain recombines TRBV7-9 with TRBJ1-5; D gene uncertain. Germline V gene sequence: CDR1 SEHNR, CDR2 FQNEAQ (reference sequence). CDR3 length equals 12 residues. V lost 7 bases and J lost 2, with 6 bases in between.

The chain links TRBV3-1 to TRBJ1-6; D is possibly TRBD1 (5 bases). The V and J ends lost 4 bases and 9 bases respectively, with 16 bases between them. The CDR3 is 15 amino acids. In germline, CDR1 is LGHDT, CDR2 YNNKEL (reference sequence). In DNA, the CDR3 is TGTGCCAGCAGCCCCTCCGGAGGGGCCGGTTCACCCCTCCACTTT. It translates to CASSPSGGAGSPLHF.

The chain carries TRBV4-3 and TRBJ1-1; possibly TRBD1 for D (5 bases). The V end lost 6 bases, the J end lost 0 bases, and 17 bases lay between the germline ends. This CDR3 region has 16 residues. The germline gives CDR1 LGHNA, CDR2 YSLEER. DNA of the CDR3: TGCGCCAGCAGTCGAAGGGACGGACTCATGAACACTGAAGCTTTCTTT. This translates into CASSRRDGLMNTEAFF.

This clonotype was found a few times. The DNA for the CDR3 is TGTGCCAGCACCCGGTCCTGGGGACAAGAGACCCAGTACTTC. Protein product: CASTRSWGQETQYF. V is TRBV7-2 and J is TRBJ2-5; D call uncertain. Germline-derived CDR1 and CDR2 are SGHTA and FQGNSA. The CDR3 is 14 residues long. Trimming stripped 7 bases from V and 2 bases from J, with 14 bases between.

This clonotype was seen more than once but under ten times. This chain uses TRBV10-2 with TRBJ2-2, with 8 bases fitting TRBD2. Losses at the gene ends were 7 bases for V and 8 bases for J; bases not matched to a gene: 9. Per the germline V gene, CDR1 is WSHSY and CDR2 is SAAADI. The CDR3 runs to 14 residues. The CDR3 nucleotides are TGCGCCAGCAACCCAGTGGTAGCGGGGGGGGAGCTGTTTTTT. Its translation: CASNPVVAGGELFF.

The chain combines TRBV3-1 with TRBJ1-5, with D unresolved. Germline loops: CDR1 LGHDT, CDR2 YNNKEL (reference sequence). V was shortened by 7 bases and J by 3 bases, with 19 bases between the two germline ends. The CDR3 has 16 residues. The CDR3 coding sequence is TGTGCCAGCATTCGTACCAGCGCCCGGCCCAATCAGCCCCAGCATTTT. Translation: CASIRTSARPNQPQHF.

The rearrangement uses TRBV7-9 and TRBJ1-6; D call uncertain. The V gene lost 1 base and the J gene lost 5 bases, with 6 bases spanning the gap. The CDR3 runs 14 residues. Germline lookup yields CDR1 SEHNR and CDR2 FQNEAQ (reference sequence). DNA for the CDR3: TGTGCCAGCAGCTTAGGGTGGGATAATTCACCCCTCCACTTT. It specifies CASSLGWDNSPLHF.

About this clonotype itself: A much larger clone sits a single nucleotide away, making a read error possible. Written as DNA, the CDR3 is TGCAGTGCTAACAGCTACAATGAGCAGTTCTTC. It encodes CSANSYNEQFF. This chain links TRBV20-1 with TRBJ2-1, with D uncertain. The germline V gene encodes CDR1 DFQATT and CDR2 SNEGSKA (reference sequence). V lost 4 bases, J lost 3 bases, and 4 bases lay in between. The CDR3 extends over 11 amino acids.

DNA of the CDR3: TGTGCCAGCAGCACCCAGGGACGGCACCAAACCTATGGCTACACCTTC. This gives the protein CASSTQGRHQTYGYTF. The chain recombines TRBV21-1 with TRBJ1-2; the tabulated D call, TRBD1, remains unverified against the DNA. TRBV21-1 is listed as a pseudogene. The CDR3 covers 16 residues.